These 31 T cell receptor beta chains originate from one sample sequenced in a study of blood T cell repertoires in COVID-19 (dated by TCRdb to 2018 to 2021). Library creation used the immunoSEQ multiplex PCR assay. TCRdb holds this immuneACCESS table with in-frame rearrangements only. Some clones are missing; in checked studies, unresolved V genes explain under half, and the rest has no known cause. A total of some 370,000 clones appear in this sample, around 87% of them only once. Around 7% of the sample is in the top ten clones. What was sequenced was peripheral blood. All receptors derive from a man aged 18 to 30 with active or convalescent COVID-19.

This rearrangement joins TRBV6-5 to TRBJ2-1; 11 bases align to TRBD2. CDR1 is MNHEY, CDR2 SVGAGI, per germline. This CDR3 spans 15 amino acids. Losses at the gene ends were 4 bases for V and 8 bases for J; bases not matched to a gene: 7. CDR3 coding DNA: TGTGCCAGCAGTTCCCCTAGCGGGAGGACCGATGAGCAGTTCTTC. The encoded protein is CASSSPSGRTDEQFF.

The rearrangement uses TRBV16 and TRBJ2-1, with 7 nucleotides matching TRBD1. The V and J ends lost 5 bases and 6 bases, in that order; junction bases with no gene match: 7. Per the germline V gene, CDR1 is KGHSY and CDR2 is FQNENV. This CDR3 has 14 residues. CDR3 sequence reads: CASSSQGKGNEQFF. CDR3 nucleotide sequence: TGTGCCAGCAGCTCACAGGGGAAGGGCAATGAGCAGTTCTTC.

The gene calls are TRBV28 and TRBJ2-7; tentative D call: TRBD1 (6 bases). CDR1 and CDR2 (germline): MDHEN, SYDVKM. With 7 bases removed from V and 6 bases from J, the gap between germline ends came to 19 bases. This CDR3 has 14 amino acids. The CDR3 here is CASTLPGQRREQYF. CDR3 DNA sequence: TGTGCCAGCACCTTACCGGGACAAAGACGCGAGCAGTACTTC.

CDR3 nucleotide sequence: TGCACCAGCAGTCATTTTACAGGGGAAGAGTGCGAAAAACTGTTTTTT. This translates into CTSSHFTGEECEKLFF. The genes are TRBV1 and TRBJ1-4; no check of the table's D call, TRBD1, against the DNA was made. TRBV1 counts as a pseudogene. The CDR3 has 16 amino acids.

This rearrangement joins TRBV19 to TRBJ2-7, with 9 bases aligning to TRBD2. With V trimmed by 5 bases and J by 12 bases, 11 bases remained unmatched. Germline lookup yields CDR1 LNHDA and CDR2 SQIVND (reference sequence). The CDR3 runs 13 residues. This chain's CDR3 is CASSSLAGMEVYF. Here the CDR3 DNA reads TGTGCCAGTAGTTCTCTAGCGGGGATGGAGGTGTACTTC.

This clone was seen more than once but under ten times. The J gene is TRBJ2-1, the V gene TRBV28; the match to TRBD1 covers 9 bases. Losses at the gene ends were 3 bases for V and 1 base for J; bases not matched to a gene: 4. The CDR3 loop spans 16 amino acids. Germline V gene data show CDR1 as MDHEN and CDR2 as SYDVKM. In DNA, the CDR3 is TGTGCCAGCAGTTTCTTTGACAGGGGGTCCTACAATGAGCAGTTCTTC. It encodes CASSFFDRGSYNEQFF.

The J gene is TRBJ1-1, the V gene TRBV20-1, with D perhaps matching TRBD1 (5 bases). Per the germline V gene, CDR1 is DFQATT and CDR2 is SNEGSKA (reference sequence). This CDR3 has 10 residues. CDR3 loop: CRAGTTEAFF. The CDR3 DNA follows: TGCAGGGCCGGGACTACTGAAGCTTTCTTT.

The chain recombines TRBV4-3 with TRBJ1-5; 9 bases line up with TRBD1. The CDR3 loop spans 15 amino acids. Germline lookup yields CDR1 LGHNA and CDR2 YSLEER. Trimming cost V 6 bases and J 3 bases; bases outside gene matches: 6. The DNA for the CDR3 is TGCGCCAGCAGTCCCGGGACAGGGAACAATCAGCCCCAGCATTTT. Its protein is CASSPGTGNNQPQHF.

The chain recombines TRBV11-2 with TRBJ2-7; a weak D match, TRBD2 (6 bases). Germline CDR1 is SGHAT and CDR2 is FQNNGV. This CDR3 has 17 amino acids. V was shortened by 5 bases and J by 2 bases, with 22 bases between the two germline ends. The CDR3 nucleotides read TGTGCCAGCAGCCCTACGGGGGTAGCTTCCTGGACCTACGAGCAGTACTTC. Translated: CASSPTGVASWTYEQYF.

V is TRBV19 and J is TRBJ2-1, with TRBD2 matching 8 bases. Germline lookup yields CDR1 LNHDA and CDR2 SQIVND (reference sequence). The CDR3 sequence is 16 residues long. V lost 6 bases, J lost 4 bases, and 11 bases stayed unmatched. The CDR3 loop is CASRSLSGSLYNEQFF. The CDR3 DNA follows: TGTGCCAGTAGGAGCCTAAGCGGGAGTTTGTACAATGAGCAGTTCTTC.

The J gene is TRBJ2-7, the V gene TRBV12-1; the table assigns TRBD2, which was not confirmed against the DNA. TRBV12-1 counts as a pseudogene. This CDR3 has 14 amino acids. Here the CDR3 DNA reads TGTGCCAGCAGGGCTTCATCGGGTGGTGACGAGCAGTACTTC. Protein sequence: CASRASSGGDEQYF.

The rearrangement joins TRBV10-3 to TRBJ1-4, with 8 bases that match TRBD1. The CDR3 is 15 residues long. After removal of 11 bases from V and 0 bases from J, the junction contained 8 bases not matched to a gene. Germline CDR1 reads ENHRY; CDR2 reads SYGVKD. CDR3 loop: CASGGQETTNEKLFF. CDR3 in DNA: TGTGCCTCAGGGGGACAGGAGACAACTAATGAAAAACTGTTTTTT.

The rearrangement links TRBV7-2 to TRBJ2-1, with 9 bases matching TRBD2. CDR1 SGHTA and CDR2 FQGNSA come from the germline V gene. CDR3 length equals 16 residues. Trimming removed 5 bases from V and 1 base from J; junction bases left unmatched: 6. The DNA of the CDR3 is TGTGCCAGCAGCCCGGACGGACTAGCGTCCTACAATGAGCAGTTCTTC. As protein: CASSPDGLASYNEQFF.

Written as DNA, the CDR3 is TGTGCCAGCAGTTACTCGGACAAGAACACTGAAGCTTTCTTT. Protein: CASSYSDKNTEAFF. V usage is TRBV6-5 and J usage is TRBJ1-1; perhaps TRBD1 as D (5 bases). CDR1 and CDR2 from the germline V gene are MNHEY and SVGAGI. The CDR3 consists of 14 residues. Trimming removed 0 bases from V and 1 base from J, with 6 bases in between.

This chain joins TRBV5-1 and TRBJ2-3; 8 nucleotides match TRBD1. This CDR3 is built from 15 residues. CDR1 SGHRS and CDR2 YFSETQ come from the germline V gene. J gave up 2 bases and V 4 bases, and 6 bases lay outside the gene matches. The CDR3 loop reads CASSPDRAYTDTQYF. The CDR3 bases are TGCGCCAGCAGCCCGGACAGGGCCTACACAGATACGCAGTATTTT.

This chain joins TRBV28 and TRBJ2-2; no clear D gene. The V end lost 4 bases, the J end lost 3 bases, and 3 bases lay between the germline ends. The CDR3 covers 12 residues. Germline CDR1 is MDHEN and CDR2 is SYDVKM. DNA of the CDR3: TGTGCCAGCAGTTACTACACCGGGGAGCTGTTTTTT. Its protein is CASSYYTGELFF. The whole variable domain, filled in from reference TRBV28 and TRBJ2-2, reads DVKVTQSSRYLVKRTGEKVFLECVQDMDHENMFWYRQDPGLGLRLIYFSYDVKMKEKGDIPEGYSVSREKKERFSLILESASTNQTSMYLCASSYYTGELFFGEGSRLTVL.

The rearrangement joins TRBV27 to TRBJ2-2, with D tentatively TRBD2 (5 bases). Per the germline V gene, CDR1 is MNHEY and CDR2 is SMNVEV (reference sequence). The CDR3 has 17 amino acids. Between the trimmed V and J ends, which lost 3 bases and 3 bases, there was a span of 17 bases. This CDR3 reads CASSFRFVGADTGELFF. In DNA, the CDR3 is TGTGCCAGCAGTTTCAGGTTTGTGGGAGCGGACACCGGGGAGCTGTTTTTT.

This clone was seen a single time. The chain couples TRBV7-9 to TRBJ2-2; the D gene is possibly TRBD1 (5 bases). Germline V gives CDR1 SEHNR, CDR2 FQNEAQ (reference sequence). This CDR3 contains 16 residues. V was pared by 5 bases and J by 0 bases, with 13 bases between. The CDR3 loop reads CASSKLGQTNTGELFF. In DNA form, the CDR3 reads TGTGCCAGCAGCAAATTAGGACAAACGAACACCGGGGAGCTGTTTTTT.

This CDR3 is CASSSIGLADYEQYF. The CDR3 coding sequence is TGTGCCAGCAGCAGCATCGGACTAGCGGATTACGAGCAGTACTTC. J is TRBJ2-7 and V is TRBV28; 10 bases line up with TRBD2. The germline CDR1 and CDR2 sequences are MDHEN and SYDVKM. The CDR3 has 15 amino acids. V trimming: 6 bases; J trimming: 4 bases; junction bases outside the gene matches: 9.

This clone appeared once. The chain joins TRBV7-9 to TRBJ2-3; 7 bases line up with TRBD1. This CDR3 spans 13 amino acids. Germline V gene data show CDR1 as SEHNR and CDR2 as FQNEAQ (reference sequence). The V gene end was trimmed by 6 bases and the J gene end by 3 bases; junction bases not matched to a gene: 3. CDR3 coding DNA: TGTGCCAGCAGGCAACAGGGGACAGATACGCAGTATTTT. Its protein is CASRQQGTDTQYF.

This clone was observed a handful of times. The chain combines TRBV7-2 with TRBJ2-6; 13 bases are a match to TRBD2. Per the germline V gene, CDR1 is SGHTA and CDR2 is FQGNSA. Trimming at V came to 5 bases and at J to 2 bases, leaving 9 bases not matched to a gene. The CDR3 spans 19 residues. The CDR3 nucleotides read TGTGCCAGCAGCCCCCGACTAGCGGGAGGAATCACTGGGGCCAACGTCCTGACTTTC. It specifies CASSPRLAGGITGANVLTF.

This rearrangement joins TRBV28 to TRBJ2-2; no reliable D call. The germline V gene encodes CDR1 MDHEN and CDR2 SYDVKM. Between the trimmed V and J ends, which lost 7 bases and 5 bases, there was a span of 11 bases. The CDR3 totals 13 residues. CDR3 in DNA: TGTGCCAGCAATCTACAGCTGACCGGGGAGCTGTTTTTT. Amino acids: CASNLQLTGELFF.

This chain connects TRBV6-4 to TRBJ1-1, with D possibly matching TRBD1 (6 bases). The V gene's germline CDR1 is MRHNA and CDR2 SNTAGT. This CDR3 is built from 13 residues. V was pared by 6 bases and J by 7 bases, with 15 bases between. In nucleotides, the CDR3 is TGTGCCAGCAGAAACCGTAGGACAGATGAAGCTTTCTTT. This codes for CASRNRRTDEAFF.

CDR3 protein: CASRGGDATNEKLFF. The CDR3 nucleotides are TGCGCCAGCCGGGGGGGAGACGCAACTAATGAAAAACTGTTTTTT. This chain uses TRBV5-1 with TRBJ1-4, with D possibly being TRBD1 (5 bases). V lost 7 bases to trimming and J lost 0 bases, with 13 bases between them. This CDR3 region has 15 residues. Germline V gene sequence: CDR1 SGHRS, CDR2 YFSETQ.

The genes are TRBV6-6 and TRBJ2-2; D remains ambiguous. V lost 2 bases to trimming and J lost 10 bases, with 11 bases between them. This CDR3 spans 13 amino acids. CDR1 MNHNY and CDR2 SVGAGI come from the germline V gene (reference sequence). This CDR3 reads CASSYNAAVELFF. CDR3 DNA sequence: TGTGCCAGCAGTTACAATGCGGCGGTGGAGCTGTTTTTT.

This CDR3 reads CASSSPGTGINSPLHF. The CDR3 coding sequence is TGTGCCAGCAGTTCTCCCGGGACAGGGATTAATTCACCCCTCCACTTT. The V and J genes are TRBV27 and TRBJ1-6; 9 nucleotides match TRBD1. The CDR3 is 16 residues long. Germline CDR1 reads MNHEY; CDR2 reads SMNVEV (reference sequence). Unmatched junction bases numbered 7, after V lost 4 bases and J lost 6 bases.

The chain employs TRBV27 and TRBJ2-1, with 9 nucleotides matching TRBD2. Germline V gene data show CDR1 as MNHEY and CDR2 as SMNVEV (reference sequence). The trim removed 7 bases at V and 1 base at J, leaving 5 bases unmatched. This CDR3 is 15 amino acids long. This CDR3 reads CASNSSGISYNEQFF. Written as DNA, the CDR3 is TGTGCCAGCAATTCTAGCGGGATTTCCTACAATGAGCAGTTCTTC.

The V gene is TRBV19, the J gene TRBJ1-1, with 9 positions matching TRBD1. The V and J ends lost 3 bases and 3 bases, in that order; junction bases with no gene match: 8. The CDR3 is 16 residues long. Germline CDR1 LNHDA, CDR2 SQIVND (reference sequence). The CDR3 DNA is TGTGCCAGTAGTATTGGGGAGACAGGGGGATACACTGAAGCTTTCTTT. Translated: CASSIGETGGYTEAFF.

The gene calls are TRBV28 and TRBJ2-5, with D possibly matching TRBD1 (6 bases). There are 13 residues in the CDR3. The V end was cut by 3 bases, the J end by 4 bases, with 9 bases between. The V gene's germline CDR1 is MDHEN and CDR2 SYDVKM. The CDR3 coding sequence is TGTGCCAGCAGTTTCAGGGGCCCAGAGACCCAGTACTTC. It encodes CASSFRGPETQYF. Full variable domain (missing parts from reference TRBV28 and TRBJ2-5): DVKVTQSSRYLVKRTGEKVFLECVQDMDHENMFWYRQDPGLGLRLIYFSYDVKMKEKGDIPEGYSVSREKKERFSLILESASTNQTSMYLCASSFRGPETQYFGPGTRLLVL.

The CDR3 is CASSDETGFGGYTF. The CDR3 region has the DNA TGTGCCAGCAGTGACGAAACAGGGTTTGGCGGCTACACCTTC. This chain connects TRBV6-1 to TRBJ1-2, with D maybe TRBD1 (6 bases). Germline V lookup: CDR1 MNHNS, CDR2 SASEGT. V was trimmed by 3 bases and J by 8 bases, leaving 16 bases between them. The CDR3 is 14 residues long.

The CDR3 loop reads CASSPRAGSVGEQFF. The CDR3 nucleotides are TGTGCCAGCAGCCCCCGGGCGGGATCAGTGGGTGAGCAGTTCTTC. The J gene is TRBJ2-1, the V gene TRBV7-3, with D possibly being TRBD2 (6 bases). Looked up from germline, CDR1 is SGHTA and CDR2 is FQGTGA. V lost 5 bases and J lost 9, with 20 bases in between. The CDR3 has 15 amino acids.